This T cell receptor beta chain was identified during a study of blood T cell repertoires in COVID-19. This CDR3 has 13 residues. The germline gives CDR1 SGHRS, CDR2 YFSETQ. Trimming removed 4 bases at V and 2 bases at J, with 9 bases between. Libraries were prepared by immunoSEQ multiplex PCR; TCRdb keeps only in-frame clonotypes and omits some of them. Of 97,000 or so clones in the sample, approximately 86% were seen once. This chain uses TRBV5-1 with TRBJ1-1, with a possible D match to TRBD1 (5 bases). The sequence was obtained from a man between 65 and 85 years old with active or convalescent COVID-19. Sequenced sample: peripheral blood. CDR3 amino acids: CASSQGQNTEAFF. The DNA for the CDR3 is TGCGCCAGCAGCCAAGGACAAAACACTGAAGCTTTCTTT.